This T cell receptor beta chain was sequenced during a study of Ad26.COV2.S vaccination and SARS-CoV-2 variants. Overall study context: Donor participated within the Ad26.COV2.S arm of the COV1001 trial. Into the muscle, Ad26.COV2.S was dosed once or twice, 56 days apart.

The CDR3 consists of 17 residues. CDR1 and CDR2 from the germline V gene are SGHDT and YYEEEE. V was cut by 3 bases and J by 0 bases, with 16 bases left in between. Overall study results and limits: The breadth of spike-specific CD8+ and CD4+ T cell responses after vaccination was reportedly substantial. Vaccinees displayed broader spike-specific TCR repertoires than placebo recipients.

Of note for this clone: Its specificity is not known.

Sequenced by immunoSEQ multiplex PCR; TCRdb stores in-frame clones only, minus some. The sample includes 350,000 to 500,000 clones, 80% to 95% of them seen just once. Specified treatment: 15 to 20 received Ad26.COV2.S at low or high dose, single or two shots; roughly five received placebo; per-sample allocation not given. Repertoires come from day 63 after the first vaccine or placebo injection. The V gene is TRBV5-6, the J gene TRBJ2-4; D is uncertain. The source was peripheral blood, collected in a trial of Ad26.COV2.S vaccine versus placebo. The sequence was obtained from a person aged 18-60 years who received the Ad26.COV2.S COVID-19 vaccine or a placebo. Written as DNA, the CDR3 is TGTGCCAGCAGCTCCCTGGGGTTGTCCTTAGCCAAAAACATTCAGTACTTC. Its translation: CASSSLGLSLAKNIQYF.